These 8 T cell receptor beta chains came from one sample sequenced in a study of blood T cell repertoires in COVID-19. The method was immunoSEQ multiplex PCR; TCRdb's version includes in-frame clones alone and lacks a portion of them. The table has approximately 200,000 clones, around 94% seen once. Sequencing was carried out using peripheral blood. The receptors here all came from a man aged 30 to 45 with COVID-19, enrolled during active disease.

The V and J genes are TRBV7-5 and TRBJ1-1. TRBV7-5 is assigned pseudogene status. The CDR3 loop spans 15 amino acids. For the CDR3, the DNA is TGTGTCAGAAGGGCGGGTTTCGGAGGCGACACTGAAGCTTTCTTT. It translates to CVRRAGFGGDTEAFF.

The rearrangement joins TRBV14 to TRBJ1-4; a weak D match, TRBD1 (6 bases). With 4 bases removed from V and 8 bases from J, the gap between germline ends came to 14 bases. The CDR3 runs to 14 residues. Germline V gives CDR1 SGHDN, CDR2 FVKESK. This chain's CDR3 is CASSPYPGQEKLFF. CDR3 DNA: TGTGCCAGCAGCCCCTATCCCGGACAGGAAAAACTGTTTTTT. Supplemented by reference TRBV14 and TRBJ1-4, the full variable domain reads EAGVTQFPSHSVIEKGQTVTLRCDPISGHDNLYWYRRVMGKEIKFLLHFVKESKQDESGMPNNRFLAERTGGTYSTLKVQPAELEDSGVYFCASSPYPGQEKLFFGSGTQLSVL.

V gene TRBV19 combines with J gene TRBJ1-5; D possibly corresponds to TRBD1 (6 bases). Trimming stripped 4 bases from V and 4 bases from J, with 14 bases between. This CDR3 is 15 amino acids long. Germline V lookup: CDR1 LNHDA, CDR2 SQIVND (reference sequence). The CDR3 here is CASSRTVLVNQPQHF. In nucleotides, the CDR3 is TGTGCCAGTAGTAGGACAGTATTGGTGAATCAGCCCCAGCATTTT.

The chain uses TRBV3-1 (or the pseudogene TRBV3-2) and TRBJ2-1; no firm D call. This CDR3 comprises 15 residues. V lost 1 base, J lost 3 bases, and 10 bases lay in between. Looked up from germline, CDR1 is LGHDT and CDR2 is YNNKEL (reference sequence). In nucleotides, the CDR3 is TGTGCCAGCAGCCAAGTTGGGCAATTCTACAATGAGCAGTTCTTC. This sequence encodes CASSQVGQFYNEQFF.

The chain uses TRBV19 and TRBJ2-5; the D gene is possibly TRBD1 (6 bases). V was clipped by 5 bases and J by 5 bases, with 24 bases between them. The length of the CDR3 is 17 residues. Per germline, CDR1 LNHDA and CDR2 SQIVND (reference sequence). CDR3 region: CASSVNPDSLMAETQYF. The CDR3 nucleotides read TGTGCCAGTAGTGTGAACCCGGACAGTCTAATGGCGGAGACCCAGTACTTC. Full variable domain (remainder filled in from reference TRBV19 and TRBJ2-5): DGGITQSPKYLFRKEGQNVTLSCEQNLNHDAMYWYRQDPGQGLRLIYYSQIVNDFQKGDIAEGYSVSREKKESFPLTVTSAQKNPTAFYLCASSVNPDSLMAETQYFGPGTRLLVL.

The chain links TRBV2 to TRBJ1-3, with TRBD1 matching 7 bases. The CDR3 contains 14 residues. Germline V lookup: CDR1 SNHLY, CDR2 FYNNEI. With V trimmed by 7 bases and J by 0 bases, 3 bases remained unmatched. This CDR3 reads CASNRGGSGNTIYF. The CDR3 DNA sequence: TGTGCCAGCAACAGGGGTGGCTCTGGAAACACCATATATTTT.

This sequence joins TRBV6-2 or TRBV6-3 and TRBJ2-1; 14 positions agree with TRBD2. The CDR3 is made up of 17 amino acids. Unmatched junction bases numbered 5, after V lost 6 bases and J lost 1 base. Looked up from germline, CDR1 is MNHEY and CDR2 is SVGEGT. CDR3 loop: CASSDWTSGGSYNEQFF. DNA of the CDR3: TGTGCCAGCAGCGACTGGACTAGCGGGGGGTCCTACAATGAGCAGTTCTTC.

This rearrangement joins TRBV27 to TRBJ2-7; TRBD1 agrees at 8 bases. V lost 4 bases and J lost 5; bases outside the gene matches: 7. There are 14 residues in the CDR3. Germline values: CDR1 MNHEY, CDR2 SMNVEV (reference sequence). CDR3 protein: CASSSRQGNHEQYF. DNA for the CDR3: TGTGCCAGCAGTTCTCGACAGGGGAACCACGAGCAGTACTTC.